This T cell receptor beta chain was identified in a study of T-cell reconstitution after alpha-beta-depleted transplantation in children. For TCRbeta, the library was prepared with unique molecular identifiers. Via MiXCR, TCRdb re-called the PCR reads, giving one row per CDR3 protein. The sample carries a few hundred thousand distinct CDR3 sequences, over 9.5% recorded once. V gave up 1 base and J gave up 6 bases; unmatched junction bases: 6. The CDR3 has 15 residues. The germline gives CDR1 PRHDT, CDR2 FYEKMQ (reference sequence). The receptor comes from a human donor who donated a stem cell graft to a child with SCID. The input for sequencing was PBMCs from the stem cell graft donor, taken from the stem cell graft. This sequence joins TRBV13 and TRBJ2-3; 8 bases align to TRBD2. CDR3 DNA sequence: TGTGCCAGCAGCTTAGCCCTAGCGGGTGGGGATACGCAGTATTTT. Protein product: CASSLALAGGDTQYF.